The 20 T cell receptor beta chains below come from one sample, sequenced in a study of OX40 agonist ivuxolimab in advanced cancers. Clones were sequenced by immunoSEQ multiplex PCR, and TCRdb holds only the in-frame ones, with some missing. The repertoire holds 55,000 to 80,000 clones, with around 86% as singletons. The starting material was CD4+ or CD8+ T cells sorted from blood, obtained in a trial of the OX40 agonist ivuxolimab. The receptors stem from an adult with an advanced solid tumor such as melanoma, head and neck, liver or kidney cancer.

This chain uses TRBV27 with TRBJ2-3; 7 bases match TRBD2. The CDR3 is 17 amino acids. CDR1 MNHEY and CDR2 SMNVEV come from the germline V gene (reference sequence). V shed 6 bases, J shed 1 base, and the junction held 13 bases outside the gene matches. CDR3 in DNA: TGTGCCAGCAGCTTGGCGGGGGTGGCCCCACGCACAGATACGCAGTATTTT. It specifies CASSLAGVAPRTDTQYF.

In nucleotides, the CDR3 is TGTGCCAGCAGCTTTCGGTTGGAGGCTGAAGCTTTCTTT. Residues: CASSFRLEAEAFF. The chain links TRBV7-9 to TRBJ1-1, with D unresolved. V gave up 3 bases and J gave up 6 bases, with 11 bases separating them. Germline lookup yields CDR1 SEHNR and CDR2 FQNEAQ (reference sequence). The CDR3 covers 13 residues.

This clone was found once. The chain recombines TRBV19 with TRBJ2-7; no definite D call. CDR1 and CDR2 (germline): LNHDA, SQIVND (reference sequence). Trimming shortened V by 4 bases and J by 4 bases, and 11 bases separated the two germline ends. This CDR3 spans 13 amino acids. The CDR3 sequence is CASSNIDGYEQYF. CDR3 nucleotides: TGTGCCAGTAGTAACATAGACGGTTACGAGCAGTACTTC.

This chain links TRBV13 with TRBJ2-3; D is perhaps TRBD2 (6 bases). CDR1 is PRHDT, CDR2 FYEKMQ, per germline (reference sequence). Trimming cost V 3 bases and J 0 bases, with 13 bases left between them. This CDR3 is built from 16 residues. The CDR3 loop is CASSLRRDHSTDTQYF. Here the CDR3 DNA reads TGTGCCAGCAGCTTGAGGCGGGATCATAGCACAGATACGCAGTATTTT.

The chain carries TRBV4-1 and TRBJ1-4, with D unresolved. The CDR3 covers 15 residues. Germline loops: CDR1 MGHRA, CDR2 YSYEKL. Between the trimmed V and J ends, which lost 0 bases and 8 bases, there was a span of 13 bases. The CDR3 sequence: CASSQDIRAREKLFF. The CDR3 DNA sequence: TGCGCCAGCAGCCAAGACATAAGGGCTCGCGAAAAACTGTTTTTT.

V gene TRBV11-2 combines with J gene TRBJ2-7; D is ambiguous. This CDR3 has 14 amino acids. Trimming cost V 5 bases and J 1 base, with 12 bases left between them. The V gene's germline CDR1 is SGHAT and CDR2 FQNNGV. CDR3 amino acids: CASSPDRDSYEQYF. For the CDR3, the DNA is TGTGCCAGCAGCCCTGACCGAGATTCCTACGAGCAGTACTTC.

V is TRBV7-3 and J is TRBJ2-3; tentatively, D is TRBD1 or TRBD2 (5 bases each). Deletions cut 5 bases from V and 8 bases from J, with 14 bases between. The CDR3 is 13 amino acids. Germline CDR1 reads SGHTA; CDR2 reads FQGTGA. The CDR3 DNA reads TGTGCCAGCAGCGAGGGACGGAGTACTACGCAGTATTTT. Protein: CASSEGRSTTQYF. Supplemented by reference TRBV7-3 and TRBJ2-3, the full variable domain reads GAGVSQTPSNKVTEKGKYVELRCDPISGHTALYWYRQSLGQGPEFLIYFQGTGAADDSGLPNDRFFAVRPEGSVSTLKIQRTERGDSAVYLCASSEGRSTTQYFGPGTRLTVL.

A few counts support this clone. This chain's CDR3 is CASSLEGRDTGELFF. In DNA form, the CDR3 reads TGTGCCAGCAGCCTTGAGGGGAGAGACACCGGGGAGCTGTTTTTT. The chain is built from TRBV11-3 and TRBJ2-2, with D perhaps TRBD1 or TRBD2 (5 bases each). CDR1 and CDR2 from the germline V gene are SGHNT and YENEEA. V shed 5 bases and J shed 3 bases, with 13 bases lying between them. This CDR3 spans 15 amino acids.

V is TRBV19 and J is TRBJ1-2; no clear D. Germline CDR1 LNHDA, CDR2 SQIVND (reference sequence). Trimming pared 6 bases from V and 5 bases from J, leaving 16 bases between. The CDR3 runs 14 residues. The CDR3 region has the DNA TGTGCCAGTAGGCCTGACCGCGACGGGTATGGCTACACCTTC. Translated: CASRPDRDGYGYTF.

V is TRBV5-1 and J is TRBJ2-1; 12 positions match TRBD2. The CDR3 length is 16 residues. Germline values: CDR1 SGHRS, CDR2 YFSETQ. J lost 5 bases, V lost 5 bases, and 8 bases had no gene match. The CDR3 coding sequence is TGCGCCAGCAGTTTTCTAGCGGGGGGGCCGAACAATGAGCAGTTCTTC. Protein sequence: CASSFLAGGPNNEQFF.

On this clone itself: At one of its ends the junction is not consistent with the germline gene, which may arise from a read error. The rearrangement uses TRBV5-3 and TRBJ1-2; TRBD1 might be the D (5 bases). TRBV5-3 is an open reading frame whose function is uncertain. The CDR3 extends over 14 amino acids. DNA for the CDR3: TGTGCCAGCAGCTTTTGGGGCTTCAACTATGGCTACACCTTC. The encoded protein is CASSFWGFNYGYTF.

The rearrangement uses TRBV5-5 and TRBJ2-5, with D uncertain. CDR1 and CDR2 from the germline V gene are SGHKS and YYEKEE (reference sequence). The ends were cut back, 3 bases at V and 3 bases at J, with 6 bases in the middle. The CDR3 loop spans 12 amino acids. The CDR3 nucleotides are TGTGCCAGCAGCTGGGCGGAAGAGACCCAGTACTTC. Its translation: CASSWAEETQYF.

The chain joins TRBV2 to TRBJ2-5, with 7 nucleotides matching TRBD1. The germline V gene encodes CDR1 SNHLY and CDR2 FYNNEI. The V and J ends lost 6 bases and 5 bases, in that order; junction bases with no gene match: 9. The CDR3 runs to 14 residues. The CDR3 loop reads CASSLQTGRETQYF. In nucleotides, the CDR3 is TGTGCCAGCAGCTTACAGACAGGGCGCGAGACCCAGTACTTC. The whole variable domain, remainder taken from reference TRBV2 and TRBJ2-5, is EPEVTQTPSHQVTQMGQEVILRCVPISNHLYFYWYRQILGQKVEFLVSFYNNEISEKSEIFDDQFSVERPDGSNFTLKIRSTKLEDSAMYFCASSLQTGRETQYFGPGTRLLVL.

The rearrangement joins TRBV28 to TRBJ1-1; D uncertain. This CDR3 contains 14 residues. The V end lost 7 bases, the J end lost 1 base, and 13 bases lay between the germline ends. The germline CDR1 and CDR2 sequences are MDHEN and SYDVKM. This CDR3 is CASKVGSQNTEAFF. CDR3 bases: TGTGCCAGCAAGGTGGGCAGCCAGAACACTGAAGCTTTCTTT.

This rearrangement joins TRBV5-1 to TRBJ1-2; D perhaps matches TRBD1 (5 bases). The germline V and J ends were trimmed by 3 bases and 3 bases, with 9 bases remaining between them. Germline CDR1 and CDR2: SGHRS and YFSETQ. The CDR3 totals 13 residues. DNA of the CDR3: TGCGCCAGCAGCTCCGGACACGACTATGGCTACACCTTC. This encodes CASSSGHDYGYTF.

The V call is TRBV6-5, the J call TRBJ1-1, with 8 bases that match TRBD1. This CDR3 is 13 amino acids long. Germline V gene sequence: CDR1 MNHEY, CDR2 SVGAGI. Unmatched junction bases numbered 0, after V lost 5 bases and J lost 1 base. DNA for the CDR3: TGTGCCAGCAGTGGACAGGGGAACACTGAAGCTTTCTTT. Protein: CASSGQGNTEAFF.

J is TRBJ1-1 and V is TRBV25-1; the D is unclear. This CDR3 comprises 13 residues. Germline V gene lookup returns CDR1 MGHDK and CDR2 SYGVNS. V was trimmed by 1 base and J by 5 bases, leaving 8 bases between them. The CDR3 region is CASSESGRTEAFF. The CDR3 nucleotides read TGTGCCAGCAGTGAATCGGGTAGAACTGAAGCTTTCTTT. The variable domain in full, completed from reference TRBV25-1 and TRBJ1-1, reads EADIYQTPRYLVIGTGKKITLECSQTMGHDKMYWYQQDPGMELHLIHYSYGVNSTEKGDLSSESTVSRIRTEHFPLTLESARPSHTSQYLCASSESGRTEAFFGQGTRLTVV.

This rearrangement joins TRBV18 to TRBJ1-3, with unresolved D. The CDR3 extends over 15 amino acids. Germline V gene sequence: CDR1 KGHSH, CDR2 LQKENI. V gave up 1 base and J gave up 0 bases, with 7 bases separating them. CDR3 nucleotides: TGTGCCAGCTCACCACTAGAGAGCTCTGGAAACACCATATATTTT. Its translation: CASSPLESSGNTIYF.

This clone was recorded only once. The chain combines TRBV29-1 with TRBJ1-1; TRBD1 agrees at 7 bases. The CDR3 runs to 13 residues. Germline CDR1 SQVTM, CDR2 ANQGSEA. Trimming took 1 base from V and 6 from J; bases not matched to a gene: 5. The CDR3 is CSVEVAGGSEAFF. CDR3 sequence (DNA): TGCAGCGTTGAAGTCGCAGGGGGGTCTGAAGCTTTCTTT.

The chain links TRBV7-2 to TRBJ1-1; no clear D gene. Trimming cost V 4 bases and J 2 bases, with 23 bases left between them. Per germline, CDR1 SGHTA and CDR2 FQGNSA. The CDR3 runs to 18 residues. DNA for the CDR3: TGTGCCAGCAGCTCCCCCCGAGGCCTAAGGGTTTCAAACACTGAAGCTTTCTTT. It is translated as CASSSPRGLRVSNTEAFF. Complete variable domain (other parts from reference TRBV7-2 and TRBJ1-1): GAGVSQSPSNKVTEKGKDVELRCDPISGHTALYWYRQSLGQGLEFLIYFQGNSAPDKSGLPSDRFSAERTGGSVSTLTIQRTQQEDSAVYLCASSSPRGLRVSNTEAFFGQGTRLTVV.